One and the same sample provided the 32 T cell receptor beta chains below, sequenced in a study of quantifying T cell responses using KT2 cells. For the study at large: RNA was reverse transcribed with TCR alpha and beta constant-region primers.

An oligo carrying a UMI was ligated to the cDNA 3' end. An equimolar mix of RC1.1 and RC1.2 primed the beta chain across TRBC1 and TRBC2. TCRdb redid the calling of the UMI-ligation and nested PCR reads with MiXCR, one entry per CDR3 protein. Found here are 25,000 to 35,000 distinct CDR3 sequences, about 7.1% of them singletons; the top ten hold approximately 14%. Sequencing input: PBMCs spiked with cells of the T cell clone KT2. These receptors were collected from a human donor.

This clonotype was seen many times. The gene calls are TRBV12-3 or TRBV12-4 and TRBJ2-1; TRBD2 matches at 13 bases. The CDR3 covers 15 residues. With 5 bases clipped from V and 10 bases from J, the junction kept 8 bases outside the gene matches. The DNA for the CDR3 is TGTGCCAGCAGTCATCCGGGACTAGCGGGGCAAGAGCAGTTCTTC. This gives the protein CASSHPGLAGQEQFF.

The chain uses TRBV6-5 and TRBJ2-7; 10 positions agree with TRBD1. Germline V gene data show CDR1 as MNHEY and CDR2 as SVGAGI. There are 16 residues in the CDR3. V lost 0 bases and J lost 1; bases outside the gene matches: 3. As DNA, the CDR3 is TGTGCCAGCAGTTACTCCGGGACAGGGGTATCCTACGAGCAGTACTTC. The encoded protein is CASSYSGTGVSYEQYF.

This clonotype came up many times. The genes are TRBV4-1 and TRBJ1-1; weak D call: TRBD1 (6 bases). Trimming shortened V by 0 bases and J by 4 bases, and 12 bases separated the two germline ends. Germline V gene data show CDR1 as MGHRA and CDR2 as YSYEKL. The CDR3 totals 15 residues. CDR3 nucleotides: TGCGCCAGCAGCCAAGATTGGCAGGGGAGCACTGAAGCTTTCTTT. Amino acids: CASSQDWQGSTEAFF.

This clonotype was counted a few times. The CDR3 is CASTFGDGILYGYTF. DNA of the CDR3: TGTGCCAGCACCTTTGGAGACGGTATACTCTATGGCTACACCTTC. J is TRBJ1-2 and V is TRBV12-3 or TRBV12-4, with unresolved D. Trimming left V 7 bases short and J 4 bases short, with 19 bases between. The CDR3 has 15 amino acids.

This clonotype was counted a few times. This chain joins TRBV9 and TRBJ2-2; a weak D match, TRBD1 (6 bases). The CDR3 runs 16 residues. CDR1 and CDR2 from the germline V gene are SGDLS and YYNGEE. Trimming removed 4 bases from V and 6 bases from J, with 19 bases in between. CDR3 coding DNA: TGTGCCAGCAGCCCCCGCCCAACAGGGATTTCCGGGGAGCTGTTTTTT. Its protein product is CASSPRPTGISGELFF. The full variable domain, completed using reference TRBV9 and TRBJ2-2, is DSGVTQTPKHLITATGQRVTLRCSPRSGDLSVYWYQQSLDQGLQFLIQYYNGEERAKGNILERFSAQQFPDLHSELNLSSLELGDSALYFCASSPRPTGISGELFFGEGSRLTVL.

In this sample, this clonotype turned up many times. This chain links TRBV20-1 with TRBJ2-2, with 9 nucleotides matching TRBD2. Germline assignment: CDR1 DFQATT and CDR2 SNEGSKA (reference sequence). V was clipped by 6 bases and J by 4 bases; unmatched bases: 12. The CDR3 loop spans 16 amino acids. This chain's CDR3 is CSARSKRAGGTGELFF. CDR3 in DNA: TGCAGTGCACGCTCGAAGCGAGCGGGGGGCACCGGGGAGCTGTTTTTT.

The sample holds a few counts of this clonotype. The chain employs TRBV7-2 and TRBJ2-7, with 7 bases aligning to TRBD2. Germline trimming cut 5 bases from V and 2 bases from J; bases unmatched to any gene: 6. The CDR3 runs to 14 residues. Germline V lookup: CDR1 SGHTA, CDR2 FQGNSA. In DNA, the CDR3 is TGTGCCAGCAGCAATACGGGGGGTACCTACGAGCAGTACTTC. This sequence encodes CASSNTGGTYEQYF.

This clonotype has more than one count but fewer than ten. This rearrangement joins TRBV4-1 to TRBJ2-6; D may be TRBD1 or TRBD2 (6 bases each). The germline CDR1 and CDR2 sequences are MGHRA and YSYEKL. CDR3 length: 17 amino acids. Trimming left V 1 base short and J 1 base short, with 11 bases between. The CDR3 DNA is TGCGCCAGCAGCCAAGGGGGGGCAGGGTCTGGGGCCAACGTCCTGACTTTC. It specifies CASSQGGAGSGANVLTF.

This clonotype was counted a few times. The germline gene is not matched at one end of the junction; a read error may be the cause. This chain links TRBV7-2 with TRBJ2-7; 7 bases map to TRBD2. This CDR3 has 15 amino acids. Germline assignment: CDR1 SGHTA and CDR2 FQGNSA. The CDR3: CASTRRAGTSHEQYF. The CDR3 bases are TGTGCCAGCACGCGACGAGCGGGGACCTCCCACGAGCAGTACTTC.

The CDR3 loop reads CASRVSGAGTDTQYF. The CDR3 nucleotides read TGTGCCAGCAGGGTTAGCGGGGCCGGCACAGATACGCAGTATTTT. This rearrangement joins TRBV6-5 to TRBJ2-3, with TRBD2 identical over 8 bases. V dropped 6 bases and J dropped 1; count of bases not matched to a gene: 6. Germline V gene lookup returns CDR1 MNHEY and CDR2 SVGAGI. This CDR3 spans 15 amino acids.

This clonotype was found a few times. The V gene is TRBV7-2, the J gene TRBJ1-5, with unresolved D. V lost 2 bases and J lost 3, with 11 bases in between. The CDR3 runs to 15 residues. Germline loops: CDR1 SGHTA, CDR2 FQGNSA. Here the CDR3 reads CASSLSGGFNQPQHF. CDR3 DNA: TGTGCCAGCAGCTTAAGTGGCGGCTTCAATCAGCCCCAGCATTTT. The full variable domain, in which reference TRBV7-2 and TRBJ1-5 provide the parts outside the CDR3, is GAGVSQSPSNKVTEKGKDVELRCDPISGHTALYWYRQSLGQGLEFLIYFQGNSAPDKSGLPSDRFSAERTGGSVSTLTIQRTQQEDSAVYLCASSLSGGFNQPQHFGDGTRLSIL.

This clonotype was detected only a few times. V gene TRBV7-9 combines with J gene TRBJ2-3; either TRBD1 or TRBD2 may fit D (5 bases each). V was trimmed by 6 bases and J by 1 base, leaving 8 bases between them. The V gene's germline CDR1 is SEHNR and CDR2 FQNEAQ (reference sequence). The CDR3 runs 13 residues. The CDR3 region has the DNA TGTGCCAGCAGTGGGGGAGGCACAGATACGCAGTATTTT. It is translated as CASSGGGTDTQYF.

This clonotype was detected many times. The chain links TRBV12-3 or TRBV12-4 to TRBJ1-4, with a tentative D call TRBD1 (5 bases). The CDR3 has 15 residues. V shed 5 bases and J shed 0 bases, with 10 bases lying between them. Here the CDR3 reads CASSVTTATNEKLFF. The CDR3 coding sequence is TGTGCCAGCAGTGTGACGACAGCAACTAATGAAAAACTGTTTTTT.

As regards this clonotype: A much larger clone sits a single nucleotide away, making a read error possible. The chain links TRBV27 to TRBJ1-1, with TRBD1 matching 7 bases. CDR3 length: 14 residues. The V gene's germline CDR1 is MNHEY and CDR2 SMNVEV (reference sequence). The CDR3 DNA reads as TGTGCCAGCAGGATAGACAGGGTGAACACTGAAGATTTCTTT. Its protein is CASRIDRVNTEDFF.

This clonotype was counted only a few times. The V and J genes are TRBV12-3 or TRBV12-4 and TRBJ1-1; D is unresolved. Trimming cost V 3 bases and J 5 bases, with 4 bases left between them. CDR3 length: 11 residues. CDR3 protein: CASSFRTEAFF. For the CDR3, the DNA is TGTGCCAGCAGTTTTAGGACTGAAGCTTTCTTT.

This clonotype was detected ten times or more. The chain is built from TRBV14 and TRBJ2-7; D is unresolved. CDR1 is SGHDN, CDR2 FVKESK, per germline. The CDR3 length is 14 residues. The V gene lost 3 bases and the J gene lost 0 bases, with 9 bases spanning the gap. The CDR3 bases are TGTGCCAGCAGCCATCCGGGCAGCTCCTACGAGCAGTACTTC. This gives the protein CASSHPGSSYEQYF. Looking up the rest from reference TRBV14 and TRBJ2-7 gives the full variable domain: EAGVTQFPSHSVIEKGQTVTLRCDPISGHDNLYWYRRVMGKEIKFLLHFVKESKQDESGMPNNRFLAERTGGTYSTLKVQPAELEDSGVYFCASSHPGSSYEQYFGPGTRLTVT.

This clonotype was observed many times. The chain carries TRBV20-1 and TRBJ1-6; 7 bases align to TRBD1. The CDR3 consists of 16 residues. Germline CDR1 reads DFQATT; CDR2 reads SNEGSKA (reference sequence). Losses at the gene ends were 3 bases for V and 10 bases for J; bases not matched to a gene: 15. The CDR3 DNA reads TGCAGTGCTAGTAATGAAGTACCGGGACAGATCTCACCCCTCCACTTT. Its protein is CSASNEVPGQISPLHF.

This clonotype was counted only a few times. The chain carries TRBV6-6 and TRBJ1-6; no clear D gene. CDR1 and CDR2 from the germline V gene are MNHNY and SVGAGI (reference sequence). V lost 0 bases and J 3 bases, leaving 6 bases between the germline ends. This CDR3 has 15 residues. CDR3 nucleotide sequence: TGTGCCAGCAGTTACTCAGAGGGCTATAATTCACCCCTCCACTTT. Amino acids: CASSYSEGYNSPLHF.

This clonotype was seen ten or more times. The chain joins TRBV6-1 to TRBJ1-4; D gene ambiguous. The CDR3 is 15 amino acids. Germline assignment: CDR1 MNHNS and CDR2 SASEGT. V was shortened by 4 bases and J by 6 bases, with 15 bases between the two germline ends. The CDR3 coding sequence is TGTGCCAGCAGTGTTCAGGAAGAGTCTCATGAAAAACTGTTTTTT. Translating it yields CASSVQEESHEKLFF.

In its sample, this clonotype was seen many times. The V and J genes are TRBV19 and TRBJ2-6; the match to TRBD1 covers 10 bases. From germline, CDR1 is LNHDA and CDR2 SQIVND (reference sequence). CDR3 size: 15 residues. With 6 bases clipped from V and 1 base from J, the junction kept 0 bases outside the gene matches. DNA for the CDR3: TGTGCCAGTAGGGACAGGGGGTCTGGGGCCAACGTCCTGACTTTC. It is translated as CASRDRGSGANVLTF.

V gene TRBV6-5 combines with J gene TRBJ2-5; the D call may be TRBD1 or TRBD2 (5 bases each). Germline CDR1 MNHEY, CDR2 SVGAGI. The CDR3 length is 15 residues. Trimming shortened V by 6 bases and J by 7 bases, and 21 bases separated the two germline ends. The CDR3 DNA reads as TGTGCCAGCAGACTACAACCCGGGACCGGCCGGACCCAGTACTTC. Translating it yields CASRLQPGTGRTQYF.

This clonotype was counted at least ten times. One junction end disagrees with the germline gene, perhaps due to a read error. The chain carries TRBV20-1 and TRBJ1-1; 7 bases align to TRBD1. The germline V gene has CDR1 DFQATT and CDR2 SNEGSKA (reference sequence). The CDR3 sequence is 13 residues long. The CDR3 is CSARAPGGQEVRF. DNA for the CDR3: TGCAGTGCTAGAGCCCCCGGCGGACAGGAGGTTCGCTTT.

This clonotype has only a few counts. Here the CDR3 reads CASSYPSEGTGNTEAFF. The CDR3 DNA reads as TGTGCCAGCAGTTACCCGAGTGAAGGGACGGGGAACACTGAAGCTTTCTTT. This chain connects TRBV6-5 to TRBJ1-1; TRBD1 is a possible D gene (5 bases). Trimming shortened V by 2 bases and J by 1 base, and 17 bases separated the two germline ends. This CDR3 contains 17 residues. Germline-derived CDR1 and CDR2 are MNHEY and SVGAGI.

This chain joins TRBV2 and TRBJ2-3; tentative D call: TRBD1 (6 bases). CDR3 length: 15 amino acids. Trimming cost V 6 bases and J 4 bases, with 17 bases left between them. Per germline, CDR1 SNHLY and CDR2 FYNNEI. The CDR3 DNA is TGTGCCAGCAGAGCCGAAACGGGACAAGCAGATACGCAGTATTTT. Its protein is CASRAETGQADTQYF.

The DNA of the CDR3 is TGTGCCAGCAGTTTTGGGGGGCACGCAACTAATGAAAAACTGTTTTTT. Encoded protein: CASSFGGHATNEKLFF. The chain uses TRBV27 and TRBJ1-4, with TRBD1 as a possible D gene (6 bases). V was pared by 3 bases and J by 0 bases, with 11 bases between. This CDR3 has 16 amino acids. Germline V lookup: CDR1 MNHEY, CDR2 SMNVEV (reference sequence). Complete variable domain (other parts from reference TRBV27 and TRBJ1-4): EAQVTQNPRYLITVTGKKLTVTCSQNMNHEYMSWYRQDPGLGLRQIYYSMNVEVTDKGDVPEGYKVSRKEKRNFPLILESPSPNQTSLYFCASSFGGHATNEKLFFGSGTQLSVL.

This clonotype was observed at least ten times. V usage is TRBV20-1 and J usage is TRBJ2-7; TRBD2 agrees at 11 bases. V dropped 5 bases and J dropped 4; count of bases not matched to a gene: 7. Germline V gene data show CDR1 as DFQATT and CDR2 as SNEGSKA (reference sequence). CDR3 length: 14 amino acids. The CDR3 region is CSAHLTSGAYEQYF. The CDR3 DNA sequence: TGCAGTGCTCATCTGACTAGCGGGGCTTACGAGCAGTACTTC.

The chain is built from TRBV12-3 or TRBV12-4 and TRBJ2-2; D not resolved. V lost 7 bases and J lost 4, with 16 bases in between. This CDR3 is built from 15 residues. CDR3 coding DNA: TGTGCCAGCACCGAACAAGAACGGAGCACCGGGGAGCTGTTTTTT. Its protein product is CASTEQERSTGELFF.

This clonotype was observed a few times. CDR3 bases: TGTGCCAGCAGTCGACTTGGAACTGAAGCTTTCTTT. Residues: CASSRLGTEAFF. The chain couples TRBV2 to TRBJ1-1, with unresolved D. Per germline, CDR1 SNHLY and CDR2 FYNNEI. The CDR3 contains 12 residues. V shed 5 bases and J shed 5 bases, with 9 bases lying between them.

V and J are TRBV14 and TRBJ2-1, with D maybe TRBD2 (6 bases). The CDR3 loop spans 11 amino acids. Looked up from germline, CDR1 is SGHDN and CDR2 is FVKESK. Trimming stripped 4 bases from V and 14 bases from J, with 12 bases between. The CDR3 DNA sequence: TGTGCCAGCAGCCTGGGACTGACGAAGTTCTTC. Its protein is CASSLGLTKFF.

This clonotype was seen more than once but under ten times. J is TRBJ2-7 and V is TRBV10-3, with 10 nucleotides matching TRBD2. With V trimmed by 4 bases and J by 6 bases, 9 bases remained unmatched. Germline values: CDR1 ENHRY, CDR2 SYGVKD. The CDR3 covers 15 residues. CDR3 protein: CAISGIAGGFGEQYF. CDR3 DNA sequence: TGTGCCATCAGTGGAATAGCGGGGGGTTTTGGCGAGCAGTACTTC.

The V gene is TRBV6-2 or TRBV6-3, the J gene TRBJ2-7; D gene uncertain. V was clipped by 1 base and J by 0 bases, with 7 bases between them. The CDR3 runs to 14 residues. From germline, CDR1 is MNHEY and CDR2 SVGEGT. This CDR3 reads CASSYYVVSYEQYF. The CDR3 DNA reads TGTGCCAGCAGTTACTACGTAGTCTCCTACGAGCAGTACTTC.

This clonotype was detected only a few times. This rearrangement joins TRBV29-1 to TRBJ2-3; the D gene is possibly TRBD2 (5 bases). Germline assignment: CDR1 SQVTM and CDR2 ANQGSEA. Trimming stripped 0 bases from V and 8 bases from J, with 15 bases between. The CDR3 spans 14 residues. CDR3 DNA: TGCAGCGTTGAAGATGTCGAGGGTTGGGGTACGCAGTATTTT. Its protein product is CSVEDVEGWGTQYF.